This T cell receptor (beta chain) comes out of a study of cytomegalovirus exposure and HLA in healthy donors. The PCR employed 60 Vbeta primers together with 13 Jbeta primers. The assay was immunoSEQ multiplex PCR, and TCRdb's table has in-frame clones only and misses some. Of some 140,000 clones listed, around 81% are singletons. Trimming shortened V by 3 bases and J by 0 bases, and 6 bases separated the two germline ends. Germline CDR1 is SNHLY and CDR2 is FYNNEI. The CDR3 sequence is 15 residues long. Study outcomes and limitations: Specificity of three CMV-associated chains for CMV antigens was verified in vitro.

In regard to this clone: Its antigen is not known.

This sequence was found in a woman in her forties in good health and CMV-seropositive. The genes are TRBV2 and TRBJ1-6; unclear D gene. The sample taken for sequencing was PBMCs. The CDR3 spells CASSEVSSYNSPLHF. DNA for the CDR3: TGTGCCAGCAGTGAGGTCAGCTCCTATAATTCACCCCTCCACTTT.